The following is a TCR beta chain sequence with its context. Here immunoSEQ multiplex PCR was the method, and the copy in TCRdb shows in-frame clones only, minus some. The sample includes 200,000 or so clones, 75% to 85% seen only once; the top ten take around 10%. The sample belongs to a study of blood T cell repertoires in COVID-19. Overall study: T cells, B-cell-depleted T cells, or PBMCs provided the cDNA or gDNA that served as material.

The CDR3 loop spans 17 amino acids. Unmatched junction bases numbered 11, after V lost 1 base and J lost 5 bases. Germline V gene sequence: CDR1 SGDLS, CDR2 YYNGEE. The TCR sequence derives from a woman of 80 years or more with COVID-19, enrolled during active disease. The rearrangement links TRBV9 to TRBJ2-5; 10 nucleotides align to TRBD2. The sample taken for sequencing was peripheral blood. The CDR3, as DNA: TGTGCCAGCAGCGTACGGGGTAGCGGGGGGTCCGTGGAGACCCAGTACTTC. Its translation: CASSVRGSGGSVETQYF.